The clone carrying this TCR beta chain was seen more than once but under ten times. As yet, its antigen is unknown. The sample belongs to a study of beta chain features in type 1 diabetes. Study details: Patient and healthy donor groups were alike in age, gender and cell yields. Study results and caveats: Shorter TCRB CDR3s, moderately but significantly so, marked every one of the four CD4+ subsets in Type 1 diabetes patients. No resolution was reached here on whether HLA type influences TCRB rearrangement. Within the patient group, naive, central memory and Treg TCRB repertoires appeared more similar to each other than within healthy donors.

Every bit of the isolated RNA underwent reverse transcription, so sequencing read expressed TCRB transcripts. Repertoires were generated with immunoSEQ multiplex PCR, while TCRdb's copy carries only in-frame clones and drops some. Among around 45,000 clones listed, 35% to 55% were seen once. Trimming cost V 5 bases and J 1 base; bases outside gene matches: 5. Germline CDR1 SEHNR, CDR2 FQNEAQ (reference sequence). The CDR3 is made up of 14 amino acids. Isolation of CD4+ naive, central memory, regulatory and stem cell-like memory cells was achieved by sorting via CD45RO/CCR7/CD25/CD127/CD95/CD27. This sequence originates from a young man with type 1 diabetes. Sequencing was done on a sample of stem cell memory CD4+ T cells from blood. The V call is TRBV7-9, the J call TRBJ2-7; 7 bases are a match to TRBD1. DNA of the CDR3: TGTGCCAGCAGCAAACGGACAGGTTCCTACGAGCAGTACTTC. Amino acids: CASSKRTGSYEQYF. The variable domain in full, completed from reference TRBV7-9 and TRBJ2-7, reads DTGVSQNPRHKITKRGQNVTFRCDPISEHNRLYWYRQTLGQGPEFLTYFQNEAQLEKSRLLSDRFSAERPKGSFSTLEIQRTEQGDSAMYLCASSKRTGSYEQYFGPGTRLTVT.